These 6 T cell receptor beta chains came from one sample sequenced in a study of shared clonotypes between healthy human individuals. TCRdb keeps only in-frame clones here, not all; method: immunoSEQ multiplex PCR. Here the sample spans about 2 million clones, about 95% being singletons. CD8 cells classed as naive were CD45RO-negative and positively selected for CCR7, excluding terminally differentiated effector memory CD45RA+ cells. Material for sequencing was naive CD8+ T cells sorted from blood. The receptors derive from a young man in good health.

The chain couples TRBV27 to TRBJ2-1, with 9 bases that match TRBD2. The CDR3 consists of 17 residues. Germline assignment: CDR1 MNHEY and CDR2 SMNVEV (reference sequence). The trim removed 4 bases at V and 5 bases at J, leaving 12 bases unmatched. The CDR3 DNA sequence: TGTGCCAGCAGTTCCCTTGGGGGGGCTAGCGGGGACAATGAGCAGTTCTTC. Protein sequence: CASSSLGGASGDNEQFF.

As concerns this clone: In the same sample, other DNA sequences code for this CDR3. This sequence joins TRBV27 and TRBJ2-7; no clear D. The CDR3 extends over 14 amino acids. Trimming left V 2 bases short and J 0 bases short, with 8 bases between. The V gene's germline CDR1 is MNHEY and CDR2 SMNVEV (reference sequence). The CDR3 region is CASSLGVSSYEQYF. The CDR3 DNA sequence: TGTGCCAGCAGTTTAGGGGTAAGCTCCTACGAGCAGTACTTC.

The chain has TRBV4-2 and TRBJ2-2; D unclear. The V gene lost 4 bases and the J gene lost 4 bases, with 10 bases spanning the gap. Germline values: CDR1 LGHNA, CDR2 YNFKEQ. The length of the CDR3 is 14 residues. CDR3 in DNA: TGTGCCAGCAGCCTTGTGGAAGTCACCGGGGAGCTGTTTTTT. This gives the protein CASSLVEVTGELFF.

With regard to this clone: The sample contains more than one DNA sequence encoding this CDR3. The V and J genes are TRBV6-5 and TRBJ2-1; D gene uncertain. The CDR3 extends over 11 amino acids. V was shortened by 0 bases and J by 8 bases, with 2 bases between the two germline ends. Looked up from germline, CDR1 is MNHEY and CDR2 is SVGAGI. CDR3 DNA: TGTGCCAGCAGTTACTCCGATGAGCAGTTCTTC. Translated, it gives CASSYSDEQFF.

The chain is built from TRBV4-1 and TRBJ1-4; no clear D. Germline CDR1 MGHRA, CDR2 YSYEKL. Trimming took off 3 bases at V and 0 bases at J, with 11 bases between the two ends. The CDR3 totals 16 residues. This chain's CDR3 is CASSHIGPTTNEKLFF. CDR3 DNA sequence: TGCGCCAGCAGCCACATTGGTCCAACAACTAATGAAAAACTGTTTTTT.

This chain's CDR3 is CASGLWSGGPSYEQYF. Written as DNA, the CDR3 is TGTGCTAGTGGTTTGTGGTCAGGAGGGCCCTCCTACGAGCAGTACTTC. The rearrangement joins TRBV12-5 to TRBJ2-7; D is perhaps TRBD2 (6 bases). This CDR3 is built from 16 residues. In germline, CDR1 is LGHNT, CDR2 FRNRAP. Trimming pared 2 bases from V and 0 bases from J, leaving 14 bases between.